In its sample, the clone carrying this T cell receptor beta chain was seen a few times. The antigen remains unidentified. The ends were cut back, 1 base at V and 1 base at J, with 20 bases in the middle. Germline V CDR1 and CDR2: MGHRA, YSYEKL. The CDR3 is made up of 18 amino acids. The data belong to a study of identical twins. Study outcomes and limitations: Model-predicted out-of-frame TCR alpha sharing fell below observed values in monozygotic twins.

TCRdb reprocessed the 5' RACE reads via MiXCR and lists one record per CDR3 protein. The sample contains some 690,000 distinct CDR3 sequences, over 20% of which appear only once. A further study also used this sample, focusing on T cells expressing NK-cell markers.

V is TRBV4-1 and J is TRBJ2-7, with unresolved D. Sequencing was carried out using PBMCs. The clonotype was recovered from a woman between 18 and 29 years old in good health. CDR3 sequence: CASSQVPSDPSSSYEQYF. The CDR3 nucleotides are TGCGCCAGCAGCCAAGTTCCTTCAGACCCTTCATCTTCCTACGAGCAGTACTTC.